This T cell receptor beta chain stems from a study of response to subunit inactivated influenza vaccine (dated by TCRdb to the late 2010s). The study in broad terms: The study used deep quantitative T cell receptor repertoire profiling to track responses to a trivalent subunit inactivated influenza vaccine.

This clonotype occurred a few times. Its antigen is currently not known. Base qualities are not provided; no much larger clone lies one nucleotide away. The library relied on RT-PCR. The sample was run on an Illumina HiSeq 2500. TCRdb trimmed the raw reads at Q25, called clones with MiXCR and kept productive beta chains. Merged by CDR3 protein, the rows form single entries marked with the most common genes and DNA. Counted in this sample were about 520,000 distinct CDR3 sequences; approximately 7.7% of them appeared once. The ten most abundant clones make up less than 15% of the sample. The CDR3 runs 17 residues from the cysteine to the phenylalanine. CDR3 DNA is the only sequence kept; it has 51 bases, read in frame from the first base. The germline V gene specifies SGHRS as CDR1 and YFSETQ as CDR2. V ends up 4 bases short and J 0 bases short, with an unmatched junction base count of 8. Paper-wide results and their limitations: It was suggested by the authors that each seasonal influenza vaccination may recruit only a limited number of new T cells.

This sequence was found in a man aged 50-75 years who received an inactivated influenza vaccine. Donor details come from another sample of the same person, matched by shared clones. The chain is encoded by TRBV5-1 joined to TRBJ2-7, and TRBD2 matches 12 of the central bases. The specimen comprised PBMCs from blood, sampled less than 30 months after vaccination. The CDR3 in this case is CASSRGLAGALSYEQYF. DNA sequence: TGCGCCAGCAGCAGGGGACTAGCGGGCGCCCTCTCCTACGAGCAGTACTTC.